This is a list of T cell receptor beta chains from one sample in a study of OX40 agonist ivuxolimab in advanced cancers. Data came from immunoSEQ multiplex PCR; TCRdb stores just in-frame clones and leaves some out. The sample has about 21,000 clones; about 80% are singletons. Here the sequenced sample was CD4+ or CD8+ T cells sorted from blood, taken in a trial of the OX40 agonist ivuxolimab. The receptors stem from an adult with an advanced solid tumor such as melanoma, head and neck, liver or kidney cancer. The conserved cysteine and the conserved F or W are not part of the CDR3 here.

j_call: TRBJ2-5; v_call: TRBV21-1; cdr3_aa: ASSKAGRETQY
j_call: TRBJ1-1; v_call: TRBV5-6; cdr3_aa: ASSRIDSNDRNTEAF
j_call: TRBJ2-3; v_call: TRBV5-5; cdr3_aa: ASSFGATDTQY
j_call: TRBJ1-4; v_call: TRBV5-1; cdr3_aa: ASSLAGGEKLF
j_call: TRBJ1-6; v_call: TRBV6-5; cdr3_aa: ASKSDPRGSPLH
j_call: TRBJ2-1; v_call: TRBV7-9; cdr3_aa: ASSFGGSYNEQF
j_call: TRBJ2-1; v_call: TRBV11-2; cdr3_aa: ASSLVDANEQF
j_call: TRBJ1-4; v_call: TRBV2; cdr3_aa: ASRAGALNEKLF
j_call: TRBJ1-1; v_call: TRBV11-2; cdr3_aa: ASSPQQALNTEAF
j_call: TRBJ1-4; v_call: TRBV27; cdr3_aa: ASSTPRDRELRKLF
j_call: TRBJ2-7; v_call: TRBV18; cdr3_aa: ASSPFAGGVSYEQY
j_call: TRBJ1-1; v_call: TRBV11-1; cdr3_aa: ASSLIRGSMNTEAF
j_call: TRBJ2-7; v_call: TRBV7-8; cdr3_aa: ASSPPGLAIREQY
j_call: TRBJ2-5; v_call: TRBV5-4; cdr3_aa: ASTKKTGEVETQY
j_call: TRBJ2-7; v_call: TRBV11-1; cdr3_aa: ASSLLGYEQY
j_call: TRBJ1-1; v_call: TRBV15; cdr3_aa: ATSRKGTGNTEAF
j_call: TRBJ2-1; v_call: TRBV6-1; cdr3_aa: ASSALDSYNEQF
j_call: TRBJ1-5; v_call: TRBV19; cdr3_aa: ASSIVNQPQH
j_call: TRBJ2-2; v_call: TRBV28; cdr3_aa: ASSLYTGELF
j_call: TRBJ2-7; v_call: TRBV4-2; cdr3_aa: ASSQEDGPYEQY
j_call: TRBJ1-3; v_call: TRBV5-4; cdr3_aa: ASSLRGFGNTIY
j_call: TRBJ1-3; v_call: TRBV7-3; cdr3_aa: ASNVTEQPENTIY
j_call: TRBJ2-7; v_call: TRBV6-1; cdr3_aa: ASSLTEFSYEQY
j_call: TRBJ1-2; v_call: TRBV5-1; cdr3_aa: ASSFVGTNGYT
j_call: TRBJ2-3; v_call: TRBV10-2; cdr3_aa: ATTRTLDTDTQY
j_call: TRBJ2-6; v_call: TRBV5-1; cdr3_aa: ASSLQGRSSGANVLT
j_call: TRBJ2-1; v_call: TRBV6-7; cdr3_aa: ASRLGQDNEQF
j_call: TRBJ1-3; v_call: TRBV4-2; cdr3_aa: ASSSGTASGNTIY
j_call: TRBJ1-3; v_call: TRBV10-3; cdr3_aa: AIRQGLSGNTIY
j_call: TRBJ2-7; v_call: TRBV6-5; cdr3_aa: ASSYTADSSYEQY
j_call: TRBJ1-1; v_call: TRBV14; cdr3_aa: ASSQVLGRTNTEAF
j_call: TRBJ2-1; v_call: TRBV6-6; cdr3_aa: ASRLPAGVNHNEQF
j_call: TRBJ1-5; v_call: TRBV2; cdr3_aa: ASKDQGNQPQH
j_call: TRBJ1-3; v_call: TRBV4-1; cdr3_aa: ASSQEGRAGNTIY
j_call: TRBJ2-3; v_call: TRBV5-4; cdr3_aa: ASSFSGPDTQY
j_call: TRBJ1-3; v_call: TRBV6-5; cdr3_aa: ASSYGSSGNTIY